One and the same sample provided the 11 T cell receptor beta chains below, sequenced in a study of T cells after yellow fever vaccination (dated 2019 in TCRdb). The sample's treatment or condition label, decoded: live attenuated yellow fever vaccine strain. Library prep was done by 5' RACE. The sample was run on an Illumina NovaSeq 6000. TCRdb's own reprocessing of the public reads used fastp at Q25 and MiXCR and kept productive beta chains. Rows matching on CDR3 protein sequence are summarized as one entry with the most common DNA and genes. The sample table contains 250,000 to 400,000 distinct CDR3 sequences; only one count was recorded for roughly 4% of them. The ten top clones hold just under 25% of the sample. The material was PBMCs, obtained 5 days after the yellow fever booster vaccination. These receptors came from a man between 18 and 29 years old who received the YFV17D yellow fever vaccine.

This clonotype was seen ten or more times. This chain connects TRBV5-1 to TRBJ1-6, with TRBD1 matching over 7 bases. The CDR3 length is 14 residues. Looked up from germline, CDR1 is SGHRS and CDR2 is YFSETQ. V lost 5 bases and J lost 9; bases outside the gene matches: 8. The CDR3 coding sequence is TGCGCCAGCAGTCAGACAGGGCTACGTTCACCCCTCCACTTT. It translates to CASSQTGLRSPLHF.

This clonotype came up a few times. The chain is built from TRBV6-6 and TRBJ2-7; D gene ambiguous. Deletions cut 4 bases from V and 3 bases from J, with 16 bases between. Looked up from germline, CDR1 is MNHNY and CDR2 is SVGAGI (reference sequence). There are 15 residues in the CDR3. The CDR3 DNA reads as TGTGCCAGCAGTTCCCCGGTCCCCTCAGACTACGAGCAGTACTTC. It encodes CASSSPVPSDYEQYF.

This sequence joins TRBV28 and TRBJ1-2; TRBD1 might be the D (5 bases). Trimming pared 2 bases from V and 2 bases from J, leaving 18 bases between. Germline assignment: CDR1 MDHEN and CDR2 SYDVKM. This CDR3 is built from 17 residues. The CDR3 loop reads CASSLPGVGALNYGYTF. The CDR3 DNA reads as TGTGCCAGCAGTTTACCCGGGGTAGGGGCGCTCAACTATGGCTACACCTTC.

This clonotype was observed many times. The chain couples TRBV11-3 to TRBJ2-2, with D perhaps being TRBD1 or TRBD2 (6 bases each). Looked up from germline, CDR1 is SGHNT and CDR2 is YENEEA. The CDR3 is 17 residues long. V lost 5 bases and J 1 base, leaving 17 bases between the germline ends. The CDR3: CASSHRGRAGNTGELFF. The CDR3 DNA is TGTGCCAGCAGCCATCGGGGGCGAGCGGGGAACACCGGGGAGCTGTTTTTT.

This clonotype was counted a few times. The chain employs TRBV4-1 and TRBJ1-2; D is possibly TRBD1 (5 bases). V lost 0 bases to trimming and J lost 5 bases, with 16 bases between them. This CDR3 is 16 amino acids long. Germline V gene data show CDR1 as MGHRA and CDR2 as YSYEKL. The CDR3 DNA reads TGCGCCAGCAGCCAAGAACTTGGATCTTGGGGGTATGGCTACACCTTC. Amino acid sequence: CASSQELGSWGYGYTF.

This clonotype occurred a few times. This chain joins TRBV9 and TRBJ2-1; TRBD2 agrees at 8 bases. Trimming at V came to 0 bases and at J to 7 bases, leaving 6 bases not matched to a gene. The CDR3 has 15 amino acids. Per germline, CDR1 SGDLS and CDR2 YYNGEE. CDR3: CASSVDGGARNEQFF. DNA of the CDR3: TGTGCCAGCAGCGTAGACGGGGGGGCTAGAAATGAGCAGTTCTTC. Full variable domain (rest looked up from reference TRBV9 and TRBJ2-1): DSGVTQTPKHLITATGQRVTLRCSPRSGDLSVYWYQQSLDQGLQFLIQYYNGEERAKGNILERFSAQQFPDLHSELNLSSLELGDSALYFCASSVDGGARNEQFFGPGTRLTVL.

V is TRBV4-3 and J is TRBJ2-1; D gene ambiguous. This CDR3 has 14 amino acids. Trimming pared 1 base from V and 10 bases from J, leaving 14 bases between. Germline CDR1 and CDR2: LGHNA and YSLEER. The CDR3 sequence: CASSQASQLLEQFF. As DNA, the CDR3 is TGCGCCAGCAGCCAAGCGAGCCAGCTATTAGAGCAGTTCTTC.

This clonotype was detected only a few times. V is TRBV7-8 and J is TRBJ2-2; D tentatively fits TRBD1 or TRBD2 (6 bases each). V was shortened by 4 bases and J by 10 bases, with 13 bases between the two germline ends. The germline V gene has CDR1 SGHVS and CDR2 FQNEAQ. This CDR3 is 13 amino acids long. The CDR3 sequence is CASSSSGEVELFF. The CDR3, as DNA: TGTGCCAGCAGCTCTTCAGGGGAGGTGGAGCTGTTTTTT.

The chain links TRBV20-1 to TRBJ1-6; D gene ambiguous. Per the germline V gene, CDR1 is DFQATT and CDR2 is SNEGSKA (reference sequence). The CDR3 has 11 residues. V was cut by 7 bases and J by 8 bases, with 9 bases left in between. The CDR3 nucleotides read TGCAGTGGTAAATTCCATTCACCCCTCCACTTT. It yields the protein CSGKFHSPLHF.

This chain uses TRBV12-2 with TRBJ2-7; TRBD2, as called in the table, went unchecked against the DNA. TRBV12-2 is tagged as a pseudogene. The CDR3 loop spans 15 amino acids. The CDR3 DNA is TGTGCAAGTCGCTTGAAGCGGGGGTGCTTCTACGAGCAGTACGTC. Protein: CASRLKRGCFYEQYV.

In this sample, this clonotype turned up a few times. This rearrangement joins TRBV6-1 to TRBJ1-3; weak D call: TRBD1 (6 bases). V lost 4 bases to trimming and J lost 0 bases, with 10 bases between them. CDR3 length: 15 amino acids. Germline CDR1 reads MNHNS; CDR2 reads SASEGT. CDR3 sequence reads: CASSGDRFSGNTIYF. In DNA, the CDR3 is TGTGCCAGCAGTGGCGACAGGTTCTCTGGAAACACCATATATTTT.